These 15 T cell receptor beta chains came from one sample sequenced in a study of blood T cell repertoires in COVID-19 (TCRdb year 2020). Libraries were constructed by the immunoSEQ multiplex PCR assay. The source is immuneACCESS, and TCRdb retained only in-frame sequences with V and J called. Part of the clones is not carried over; for the studies checked, unresolved V genes explain less than half of this, and the remainder is unexplained. The sample table contains tens of thousands of clones; only one count was recorded for 75% to 90% of them. Of the sample, almost 5% falls within the top ten clones. The sample was peripheral blood. These receptors all stem from a woman aged 50 to 65 with active COVID-19.

This chain connects TRBV18 to TRBJ1-5, with D perhaps matching TRBD1 (5 bases). This CDR3 contains 13 residues. CDR1 and CDR2 (germline): KGHSH, LQKENI. V was cut by 0 bases and J by 7 bases, with 7 bases left in between. The CDR3 reads CASSPPEGQPQHF. The CDR3, as DNA: TGTGCCAGCTCACCACCGGAGGGGCAGCCCCAGCATTTT.

The J gene is TRBJ2-7, the V gene TRBV30; a weak D match, TRBD2 (6 bases). This CDR3 spans 15 amino acids. The V gene's germline CDR1 is GTSNPN and CDR2 SVGIG (reference sequence). Trimming shortened V by 3 bases and J by 2 bases, and 17 bases separated the two germline ends. This CDR3 is CAWSQGDLYTYEQYF. The CDR3 region has the DNA TGTGCCTGGAGCCAAGGGGACTTATACACCTACGAGCAGTACTTC. The whole variable domain, remainder taken from reference TRBV30 and TRBJ2-7, is SQTIHQWPATLVQPVGSPLSLECTVEGTSNPNLYWYRQAAGRGLQLLFYSVGIGQISSEVPQNLSASRPQDRQFILSSKKLLLSDSGFYLCAWSQGDLYTYEQYFGPGTRLTVT.

This chain uses TRBV12-5 with TRBJ2-3, with a tentative D call TRBD2 (5 bases). Trimming shortened V by 1 base and J by 6 bases, and 14 bases separated the two germline ends. The CDR3 has 15 amino acids. Germline lookup yields CDR1 LGHNT and CDR2 FRNRAP. CDR3 region: CASGLENLAFDTQYF. In DNA form, the CDR3 reads TGTGCTAGTGGTTTGGAAAACCTAGCATTTGATACGCAGTATTTT.

This CDR3 reads CASSHGSYNEQFF. The CDR3 DNA sequence: TGTGCCAGCAGTCACGGCTCCTACAATGAGCAGTTCTTC. The chain couples TRBV27 to TRBJ2-1; no definite D call. Between the trimmed V and J ends, which lost 5 bases and 0 bases, there was a span of 5 bases. CDR1 and CDR2 (germline): MNHEY, SMNVEV (reference sequence). CDR3 size: 13 residues.

This chain links TRBV2 with TRBJ2-3, with TRBD1 as a possible D gene (6 bases). Trimming removed 5 bases from V and 4 bases from J, with 7 bases in between. Germline V gene lookup returns CDR1 SNHLY and CDR2 FYNNEI. The CDR3 is 12 amino acids. The CDR3 DNA follows: TGTGCCAGCAGTCAGGGGCCAGATACGCAGTATTTT. Protein: CASSQGPDTQYF.

V usage is TRBV3-1 (or the pseudogene TRBV3-2) and J usage is TRBJ2-7; 10 positions match TRBD2. V lost 5 bases to trimming and J lost 10 bases; unmatched junction nucleotides: 14. This CDR3 comprises 15 residues. Germline lookup yields CDR1 LGHDT and CDR2 YNNKEL (reference sequence). The CDR3 region is CASSSIPASGSDQYF. The CDR3 DNA is TGTGCCAGCAGCTCGATCCCCGCTAGCGGGAGTGATCAGTACTTC.

This sequence joins TRBV28 and TRBJ2-1; TRBD2 agrees at 15 bases. V gave up 4 bases and J gave up 3 bases; unmatched junction bases: 4. Germline CDR1 reads MDHEN; CDR2 reads SYDVKM. The CDR3 has 17 amino acids. CDR3 sequence (DNA): TGTGCCAGCAGTTCAGGACTAGCGGGAGGGTACTACAATGAGCAGTTCTTC. Protein sequence: CASSSGLAGGYYNEQFF.

In its sample, this clone was seen once. The CDR3 DNA reads TGTGCCAGCAGCCGGGACAGGGTGCACGAGCAGTACTTC. This sequence encodes CASSRDRVHEQYF. V and J are TRBV3-1 (or the pseudogene TRBV3-2) and TRBJ2-7, with 9 nucleotides matching TRBD1. The trim removed 4 bases at V and 5 bases at J, leaving 3 bases unmatched. Germline V gene sequence: CDR1 LGHDT, CDR2 YNNKEL (reference sequence). The CDR3 contains 13 residues.

The chain combines TRBV9 with TRBJ2-5, with TRBD2 matching over 12 bases. The CDR3 consists of 16 residues. V gave up 4 bases and J gave up 2 bases; unmatched junction bases: 6. Germline CDR1 SGDLS, CDR2 YYNGEE. The chain's CDR3 is CASSLASGRGQETQYF. Written as DNA, the CDR3 is TGTGCCAGCAGCCTTGCTAGCGGGAGGGGGCAAGAGACCCAGTACTTC.

This clone was observed a single time. The CDR3 spells CASSIRTSVITDTQYF. CDR3 DNA sequence: TGTGCCAGCAGCATTAGGACTAGCGTGATCACAGATACGCAGTATTTT. The chain carries TRBV5-4 and TRBJ2-3, with 9 bases that match TRBD2. J was trimmed by 2 bases and V by 4 bases; bases with no gene match: 8. In germline, CDR1 is SGHNT, CDR2 YYREEE (reference sequence). The CDR3 totals 16 residues.

The rearrangement links TRBV7-2 to TRBJ2-1; the match to TRBD2 covers 10 bases. The length of the CDR3 is 15 residues. Germline CDR1 reads SGHTA; CDR2 reads FQGNSA. After removal of 3 bases from V and 7 bases from J, the junction contained 6 bases not matched to a gene. DNA for the CDR3: TGTGCCAGCAGCTTCCTAGCGGGGGTTGTTAATGAGCAGTTCTTC. Its translation: CASSFLAGVVNEQFF.

This clone was picked up a small number of times. CDR3 sequence: CASSVTGNEQYF. As DNA, the CDR3 is TGTGCCAGCAGCGTGACAGGGAACGAGCAGTACTTC. This chain links TRBV5-4 with TRBJ2-7; 7 bases are a match to TRBD1. J was trimmed by 5 bases and V by 4 bases; bases with no gene match: 3. The CDR3 runs 12 residues. Per germline, CDR1 SGHNT and CDR2 YYREEE (reference sequence). Combining the CDR3 with reference TRBV5-4 and TRBJ2-7 gives the whole variable domain ETGVTQSPTHLIKTRGQQVTLRCSSQSGHNTVSWYQQALGQGPQFIFQYYREEENGRGNFPPRFSGLQFPNYSSELNVNALELDDSALYLCASSVTGNEQYFGPGTRLTVT.

The genes are TRBV30 and TRBJ2-7, with 13 bases matching TRBD2. The germline CDR1 and CDR2 sequences are GTSNPN and SVGIG (reference sequence). The CDR3 extends over 14 amino acids. Trimming cost V 4 bases and J 6 bases; bases outside gene matches: 6. CDR3 residues: CAWTKLAGGSEQYF. The CDR3 DNA follows: TGTGCCTGGACCAAACTAGCGGGAGGGTCCGAGCAGTACTTC.

For this clone: Other DNA sequences in this sample translate to the same CDR3. The chain uses TRBV29-1 and TRBJ1-2; D perhaps matches TRBD1 (5 bases). The germline V gene encodes CDR1 SQVTM and CDR2 ANQGSEA. Between the trimmed V and J ends, which lost 4 bases and 4 bases, there was a span of 13 bases. This CDR3 comprises 13 residues. This chain's CDR3 is CSVGGRGGYGYTF. The CDR3 DNA follows: TGCAGCGTTGGAGGTAGGGGTGGCTATGGCTACACCTTC.

This clone has only one observation. The chain carries TRBV3-1 (or the pseudogene TRBV3-2) and TRBJ1-2, with D possibly matching TRBD1 (5 bases). The CDR3 is 15 amino acids. Trimming took 0 bases from V and 8 from J, leaving 16 bases between them. Germline CDR1 is LGHDT and CDR2 is YNNKEL (reference sequence). The CDR3 here is CASSQDHAGTLGYTF. DNA of the CDR3: TGTGCCAGCAGCCAAGATCACGCGGGGACTCTGGGCTACACCTTC.